The 22 T cell receptor beta chains below all came from one sample that was sequenced in a study of blood T cell repertoires in COVID-19. Sequenced by immunoSEQ multiplex PCR; TCRdb stores in-frame clones only, minus some. This sample yields over 200,000 clones, of which 75% to 90% are seen a single time; approximately 5.3% belongs to the top ten. The sequenced sample consisted of peripheral blood. Receptors were obtained from a human donor in a cohort sampled during active COVID-19.

The rearrangement joins TRBV7-2 to TRBJ2-7; tentative D call: TRBD1 (6 bases). V was cut by 1 base and J by 0 bases, with 16 bases left in between. CDR1 is SGHTA and CDR2 is FQGNSA in the germline V gene. CDR3 length: 17 residues. The CDR3 region is CASSLVGLTGLSYEQYF. For the CDR3, the DNA is TGTGCCAGCAGCTTAGTGGGTCTGACAGGACTCTCCTACGAGCAGTACTTC.

V is TRBV5-8 and J is TRBJ2-3; 12 bases fit TRBD1. The CDR3 is made up of 16 amino acids. Unmatched junction bases numbered 5, after V lost 0 bases and J lost 6 bases. Per germline, CDR1 SGHTS and CDR2 YDEGEE. The CDR3 DNA reads as TGTGCCAGCAGCTTGGTTGGGACAGGGGGCCGGGATACGCAGTATTTT. It specifies CASSLVGTGGRDTQYF.

The rearrangement links TRBV6-5 to TRBJ1-1; a possible D gene is TRBD1 (5 bases). The CDR3 runs 14 residues. The germline V gene has CDR1 MNHEY and CDR2 SVGAGI. V gave up 0 bases and J gave up 7 bases, with 12 bases separating them. For the CDR3, the DNA is TGTGCCAGCAGTTACTCGATCCGACAGTATGAAGCTTTCTTT. Residues: CASSYSIRQYEAFF.

The V and J genes are TRBV19 and TRBJ2-7, with 8 bases fitting TRBD1. The CDR3 has 13 amino acids. J was trimmed by 4 bases and V by 4 bases; bases with no gene match: 3. The germline CDR1 and CDR2 sequences are LNHDA and SQIVND (reference sequence). CDR3 sequence: CASSRTGRYEQYF. In nucleotides, the CDR3 is TGTGCCAGTAGTAGGACAGGGCGGTACGAGCAGTACTTC.

This clone has only one observation. The chain employs TRBV5-6 and TRBJ2-7, with TRBD1 matching over 7 bases. V lost 0 bases, J lost 3 bases, and 3 bases stayed unmatched. This CDR3 contains 14 residues. From germline, CDR1 is SGHDT and CDR2 YYEEEE. CDR3 loop: CASSLVGTDYEQYF. The CDR3, as DNA: TGTGCCAGCAGCTTGGTAGGGACAGACTACGAGCAGTACTTC.

Concerning this clone itself: Other DNA sequences in this sample translate to the same CDR3. The chain links TRBV30 to TRBJ1-1, with TRBD1 as a possible D gene (5 bases). CDR1 and CDR2 (germline): GTSNPN, SVGIG (reference sequence). The CDR3 has 13 residues. V was cut by 0 bases and J by 1 base, with 6 bases left in between. The CDR3 region has the DNA TGTGCCTGGAGTGTCGGGGGGAACACTGAAGCTTTCTTT. Translation gives CAWSVGGNTEAFF.

V gene TRBV7-2 combines with J gene TRBJ2-7; 13 positions match TRBD2. Trimming at V came to 3 bases and at J to 7 bases, leaving 9 bases not matched to a gene. There are 16 residues in the CDR3. CDR1 is SGHTA and CDR2 is FQGNSA in the germline V gene. CDR3 sequence: CASSLGLGLAGREQYF. The CDR3 coding sequence is TGTGCCAGCAGCTTGGGTTTGGGACTAGCGGGAAGGGAGCAGTACTTC.

The rearrangement links TRBV18 to TRBJ2-7, with 10 bases matching TRBD2. CDR1 and CDR2 from the germline V gene are KGHSH and LQKENI. This CDR3 has 17 amino acids. Unmatched junction bases numbered 8, after V lost 3 bases and J lost 0 bases. CDR3 sequence reads: CASSPLPGTSDSYEQYF. The DNA of the CDR3 is TGTGCCAGCTCACCGCTACCCGGGACTAGCGACTCCTACGAGCAGTACTTC.

This clone has just one count. The V gene is TRBV11-2, the J gene TRBJ1-4; a weak D match, TRBD1 (5 bases). From germline, CDR1 is SGHAT and CDR2 FQNNGV. V was shortened by 5 bases and J by 7 bases, with 17 bases between the two germline ends. This CDR3 has 15 amino acids. CDR3 coding DNA: TGTGCCAGCAGCCCCCCCACCGGGGGAAGTGAAAAACTGTTTTTT. Translation: CASSPPTGGSEKLFF.

V gene TRBV5-4 combines with J gene TRBJ2-7, with 7 bases lining up with TRBD2. Germline CDR1 SGHNT, CDR2 YYREEE (reference sequence). This CDR3 comprises 15 residues. The trim removed 5 bases at V and 0 bases at J, leaving 8 bases unmatched. CDR3 DNA: TGTGCCAGCAGTTCGGCTCGCGGGAGCTCCTACGAGCAGTACTTC. Translating it yields CASSSARGSSYEQYF.

The chain's CDR3 is CASSTVARSTDTQYF. The CDR3 bases are TGTGCCAGTAGTACAGTAGCGCGTAGCACAGATACGCAGTATTTT. V is TRBV19 and J is TRBJ2-3; TRBD2 might be the D (5 bases). The V gene lost 4 bases and the J gene lost 0 bases, with 11 bases spanning the gap. The CDR3 contains 15 residues. Looked up from germline, CDR1 is LNHDA and CDR2 is SQIVND (reference sequence).

This clone has only a few counts. The J gene is TRBJ2-5, the V gene TRBV27, with D perhaps matching TRBD1 (5 bases). Trimming stripped 2 bases from V and 5 bases from J, with 12 bases between. Germline V gene data show CDR1 as MNHEY and CDR2 as SMNVEV (reference sequence). The CDR3 spans 14 residues. The CDR3 protein is CASSLRGVVETQYF. DNA for the CDR3: TGTGCCAGCAGTTTAAGGGGCGTTGTGGAGACCCAGTACTTC.

This clone was seen only a few times. V usage is TRBV19 and J usage is TRBJ1-5; TRBD1 aligns across 9 bases. The CDR3 is 16 amino acids. V dropped 4 bases and J dropped 1; count of bases not matched to a gene: 5. Germline assignment: CDR1 LNHDA and CDR2 SQIVND (reference sequence). CDR3 coding DNA: TGTGCCAGTAGTAGGAAGGACAGGGGCAGCAATCAGCCCCAGCATTTT. This codes for CASSRKDRGSNQPQHF.

This chain uses TRBV7-9 with TRBJ1-2; 10 nucleotides line up with TRBD1. The CDR3 length is 15 residues. Trimming at V came to 6 bases and at J to 7 bases, leaving 11 bases not matched to a gene. Germline CDR1 and CDR2: SEHNR and FQNEAQ (reference sequence). The CDR3 DNA reads as TGTGCCAGCAGTTTGTCCGGGACAGGGGTTGGTGGCTACACCTTC. This codes for CASSLSGTGVGGYTF.

The V call is TRBV3-1 (or the pseudogene TRBV3-2), the J call TRBJ1-4, with 9 nucleotides matching TRBD1. CDR3 size: 17 residues. Trimming cost V 4 bases and J 8 bases; bases outside gene matches: 14. Germline CDR1 is LGHDT and CDR2 is YNNKEL (reference sequence). CDR3 in DNA: TGTGCCAGCAGCCCCACCGGGACAGGGAGAATTGGCGAAAAACTGTTTTTT. Its protein is CASSPTGTGRIGEKLFF.

This chain uses TRBV18 with TRBJ1-2, with 9 nucleotides matching TRBD1. CDR3 length: 17 residues. Germline values: CDR1 KGHSH, CDR2 LQKENI. Unmatched junction bases numbered 8, after V lost 1 base and J lost 2 bases. The CDR3 protein is CASSPLLQGAGNYGYTF. The CDR3 coding sequence is TGTGCCAGCTCACCACTACTACAGGGGGCTGGAAACTATGGCTACACCTTC.

CDR3 nucleotide sequence: TGTGCCAGCAGCTATCTACTCTCTGGGGCCAACGTCCTGACTTTC. Its translation is CASSYLLSGANVLTF. V and J are TRBV7-9 and TRBJ2-6; D gene unclear. CDR3 size: 15 residues. V lost 4 bases to trimming and J lost 0 bases, with 7 bases between them. Germline assignment: CDR1 SEHNR and CDR2 FQNEAQ (reference sequence).

This clone occurred a few times. V and J are TRBV6-1 and TRBJ1-5, with D unresolved. The CDR3 is 15 amino acids. Deletions cut 2 bases from V and 0 bases from J, with 8 bases between. CDR1 MNHNS and CDR2 SASEGT come from the germline V gene. The CDR3 reads CASSEFEYSNQPQHF. CDR3 nucleotide sequence: TGTGCCAGCAGTGAATTCGAGTATAGCAATCAGCCCCAGCATTTT.

The chain has TRBV7-6 and TRBJ1-1; D not certain. Germline assignment: CDR1 SGHVS and CDR2 FNYEAQ. The germline V and J ends were trimmed by 0 bases and 4 bases, with 12 bases remaining between them. The CDR3 is made up of 15 amino acids. This chain's CDR3 is CASSLASRGITEAFF. The CDR3 nucleotides are TGTGCCAGCAGCTTAGCATCCCGAGGGATCACTGAAGCTTTCTTT.

The chain recombines TRBV29-1 with TRBJ2-7; 8 bases agree with TRBD1. This CDR3 spans 13 amino acids. The J segment lost 1 base and the V segment lost 7 bases, leaving 6 bases of the junction unmatched. CDR1 is SQVTM, CDR2 ANQGSEA, per germline. CDR3 DNA: TGCAGCGCAGAAGGACAGGGTTCCTACGAGCAGTACTTC. It is translated as CSAEGQGSYEQYF.

The rearrangement uses TRBV9 and TRBJ2-3, with 10 nucleotides matching TRBD2. Trimming took 0 bases from V and 2 from J; bases not matched to a gene: 9. This CDR3 has 18 amino acids. Germline V gene lookup returns CDR1 SGDLS and CDR2 YYNGEE. The CDR3 DNA follows: TGTGCCAGCAGCGTAGCCCCTCCACTAGCGGGATTCACAGATACGCAGTATTTT. This translates into CASSVAPPLAGFTDTQYF.

The gene calls are TRBV18 and TRBJ2-6, with unresolved D. The V end was cut by 3 bases, the J end by 4 bases, with 4 bases between. Germline loops: CDR1 KGHSH, CDR2 LQKENI. This CDR3 comprises 13 residues. In DNA, the CDR3 is TGTGCCAGCTCACCTCAGGGGGCCAACGTCCTGACTTTC. It specifies CASSPQGANVLTF.